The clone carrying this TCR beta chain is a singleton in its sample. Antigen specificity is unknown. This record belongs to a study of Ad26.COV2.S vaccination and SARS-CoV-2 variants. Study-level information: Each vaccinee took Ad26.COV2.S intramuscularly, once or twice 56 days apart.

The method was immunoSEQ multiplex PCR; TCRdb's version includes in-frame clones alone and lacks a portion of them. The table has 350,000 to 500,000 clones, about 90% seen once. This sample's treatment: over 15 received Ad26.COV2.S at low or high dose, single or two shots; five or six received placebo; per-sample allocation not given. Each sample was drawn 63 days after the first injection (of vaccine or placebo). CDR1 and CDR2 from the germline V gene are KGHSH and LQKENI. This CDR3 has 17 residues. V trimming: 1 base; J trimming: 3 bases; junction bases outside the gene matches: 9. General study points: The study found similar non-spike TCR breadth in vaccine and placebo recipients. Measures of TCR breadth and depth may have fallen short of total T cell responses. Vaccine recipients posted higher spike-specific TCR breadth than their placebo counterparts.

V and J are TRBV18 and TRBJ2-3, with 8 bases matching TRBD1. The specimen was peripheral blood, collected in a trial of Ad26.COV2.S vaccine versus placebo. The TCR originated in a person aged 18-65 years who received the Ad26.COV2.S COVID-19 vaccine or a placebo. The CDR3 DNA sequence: TGTGCCAGCTCACCACTTGTCAGGGGGCTGGCAACAGATACGCAGTATTTT. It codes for CASSPLVRGLATDTQYF.